Below are 4 T cell receptor beta chains sequenced from a single sample in a study of T-cell reconstitution after alpha-beta-depleted transplantation in children. For TCRbeta, the library was prepared with unique molecular identifiers. TCRdb redid the calling of the PCR reads with MiXCR, one entry per CDR3 protein. The sample consists of hundreds of thousands of distinct CDR3 sequences, 16% of them appearing once. Sequenced here: PBMCs from the stem cell graft donor, sampled from the stem cell graft. The receptors originated from a human donor who donated a stem cell graft to a child with acute myeloid leukemia.

The V gene is TRBV5-1, the J gene TRBJ2-4; TRBD1 matches at 12 bases. Germline CDR1 is SGHRS and CDR2 is YFSETQ. The CDR3 totals 15 residues. V lost 3 bases and J lost 6; bases outside the gene matches: 4. Here the CDR3 reads CASSSGQGAGNIQYF. CDR3 coding DNA: TGCGCCAGCAGCTCGGGACAGGGGGCTGGAAACATTCAGTACTTC.

This clonotype was seen at least ten times. This chain connects TRBV20-1 to TRBJ2-7; perhaps TRBD1 as D (5 bases). V shed 1 base and J shed 3 bases, with 13 bases lying between them. The length of the CDR3 is 14 residues. Germline V gene data show CDR1 as DFQATT and CDR2 as SNEGSKA (reference sequence). The CDR3 DNA reads as TGCAGTGCTAGAGGCGGTAGGGGCCGCTACGAGCAGTACTTC. Encoded protein: CSARGGRGRYEQYF.

In this sample, this clonotype turned up many times. The DNA for the CDR3 is TGTGCCAGCAGCTTAGACCCCGGTGGGAACACTGAAGCTTTCTTT. This gives the protein CASSLDPGGNTEAFF. The chain recombines TRBV7-2 with TRBJ1-1; D remains unclear. The germline V gene encodes CDR1 SGHTA and CDR2 FQGNSA. Trimming removed 1 base at V and 1 base at J, with 10 bases between. The CDR3 loop spans 15 amino acids.

There are many counts of this clonotype. The genes are TRBV10-3 and TRBJ2-1; 9 bases align to TRBD2. J gave up 2 bases and V 7 bases, and 9 bases lay outside the gene matches. Germline CDR1 reads ENHRY; CDR2 reads SYGVKD. The CDR3 is 16 residues long. CDR3 region: CAIKQRGGGAYNEQFF. The CDR3 DNA reads as TGTGCCATCAAACAGCGCGGCGGGGGGGCCTACAATGAGCAGTTCTTC.